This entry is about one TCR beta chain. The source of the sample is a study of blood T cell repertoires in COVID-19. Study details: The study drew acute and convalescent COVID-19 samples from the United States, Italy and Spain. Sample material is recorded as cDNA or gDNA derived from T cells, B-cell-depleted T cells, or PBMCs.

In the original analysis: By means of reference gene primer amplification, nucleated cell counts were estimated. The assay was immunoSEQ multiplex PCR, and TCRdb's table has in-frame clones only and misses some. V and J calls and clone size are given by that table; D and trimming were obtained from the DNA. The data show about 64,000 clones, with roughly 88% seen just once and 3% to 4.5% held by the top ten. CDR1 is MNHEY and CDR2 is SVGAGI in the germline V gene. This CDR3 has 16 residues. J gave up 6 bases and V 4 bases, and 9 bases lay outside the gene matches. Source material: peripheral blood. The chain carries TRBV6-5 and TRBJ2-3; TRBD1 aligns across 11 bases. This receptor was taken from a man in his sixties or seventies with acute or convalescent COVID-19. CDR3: CASSSGQGAIRDTQYF. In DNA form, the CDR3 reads TGTGCCAGCAGTTCCGGACAGGGGGCAATCAGGGATACGCAGTATTTT.